The T cell receptor beta chain described here comes from a study of CD8 T cells in Susac syndrome. Broader study findings: Regarding the TCR sequencing and HLA analysis, the study admitted that a relatively small number of individuals were involved.

TCR beta from blood CD8+ and CD4+ T cells was sequenced. Negative isolation was used for CD8+ and CD4+ T cells, and FACS enrichment was applied to TEMRA cells. Details on this clonotype: As yet, its antigen is unknown.

RNA, at roughly 0.5 to 1 ug, was reverse transcribed with random hexamers. By means of immunoSEQ multiplex PCR, TCR beta CDR3 spanning 54 Vbeta and 13 Jbeta underwent amplification. TCRdb itself ran the immunoSEQ multiplex PCR reads through MiXCR, one entry per CDR3 protein. Here the sample spans some 180,000 distinct CDR3 sequences, about 95% being singletons. Sequences were obtained from CD4+ T cells from PBMCs. The sequence came from a human donor in good health.

In DNA form, the CDR3 reads TGTGCCAGCTCACCACAGGCTACTGCCCAAGAGACCCAGTACTTC. Amino acids: CASSPQATAQETQYF. The V call is TRBV18, the J call TRBJ2-5; D remains ambiguous. The CDR3 contains 15 residues. V was shortened by 1 base and J by 1 base, with 10 bases between the two germline ends. Germline values: CDR1 KGHSH, CDR2 LQKENI.